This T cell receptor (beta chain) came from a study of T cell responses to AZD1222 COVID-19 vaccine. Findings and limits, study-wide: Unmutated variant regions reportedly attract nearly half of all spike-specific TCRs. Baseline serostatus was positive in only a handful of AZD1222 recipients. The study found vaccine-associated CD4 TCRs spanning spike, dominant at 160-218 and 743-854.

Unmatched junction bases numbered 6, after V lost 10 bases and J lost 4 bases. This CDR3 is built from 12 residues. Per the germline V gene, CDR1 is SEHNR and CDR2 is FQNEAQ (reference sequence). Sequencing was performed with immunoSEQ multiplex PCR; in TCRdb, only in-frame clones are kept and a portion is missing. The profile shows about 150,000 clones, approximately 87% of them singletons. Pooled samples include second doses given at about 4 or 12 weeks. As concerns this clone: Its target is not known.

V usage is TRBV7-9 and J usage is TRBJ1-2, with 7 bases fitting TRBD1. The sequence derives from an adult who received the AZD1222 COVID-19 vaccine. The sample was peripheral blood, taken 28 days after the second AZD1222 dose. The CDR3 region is CAIRQGVYGYTF. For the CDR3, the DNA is TGTGCCATCCGACAGGGCGTCTATGGCTACACCTTC. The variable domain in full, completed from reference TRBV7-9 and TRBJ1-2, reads DTGVSQNPRHKITKRGQNVTFRCDPISEHNRLYWYRQTLGQGPEFLTYFQNEAQLEKSRLLSDRFSAERPKGSFSTLEIQRTEQGDSAMYLCAIRQGVYGYTFGSGTRLTVV.